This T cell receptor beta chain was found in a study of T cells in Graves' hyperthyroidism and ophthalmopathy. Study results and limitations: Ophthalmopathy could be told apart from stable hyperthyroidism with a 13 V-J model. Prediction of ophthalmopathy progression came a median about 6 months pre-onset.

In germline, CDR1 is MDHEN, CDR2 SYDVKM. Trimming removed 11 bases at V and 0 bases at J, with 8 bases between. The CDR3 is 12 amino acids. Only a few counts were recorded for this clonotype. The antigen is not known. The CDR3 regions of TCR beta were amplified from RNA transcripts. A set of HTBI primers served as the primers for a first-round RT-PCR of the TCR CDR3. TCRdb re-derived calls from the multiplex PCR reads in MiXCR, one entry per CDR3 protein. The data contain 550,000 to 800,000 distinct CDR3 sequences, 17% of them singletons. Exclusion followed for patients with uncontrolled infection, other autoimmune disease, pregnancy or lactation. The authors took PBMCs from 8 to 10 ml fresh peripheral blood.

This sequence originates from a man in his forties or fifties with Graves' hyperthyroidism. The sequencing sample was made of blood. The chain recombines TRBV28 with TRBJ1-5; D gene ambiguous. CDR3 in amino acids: CAAGVSNQPQHF. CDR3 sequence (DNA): TGTGCCGCGGGTGTTAGCAATCAGCCCCAGCATTTT.